The 7 T cell receptor beta chains reported below all come from one sample, sequenced in a study of brain T cells in children with intractable seizures. This table comes from immunoSEQ multiplex PCR, and its TCRdb copy is limited to in-frame clones, with some not included. The sample shows some 80,000 clones, about 90% of them seen only once. Source: peripheral blood, taken at surgery. These receptors all come from a girl aged 2-10 years with Rasmussen encephalitis and intractable seizures.

J is TRBJ1-1 and V is TRBV5-4; D possibly corresponds to TRBD1 (6 bases). The ends were cut back, 2 bases at V and 9 bases at J, with 8 bases in the middle. Germline CDR1 and CDR2: SGHNT and YYREEE (reference sequence). This CDR3 spans 11 amino acids. The DNA of the CDR3 is TGTGCCAGCAGCTTACAGGGAAAAGCTTTCTTT. Its translation: CASSLQGKAFF.

The chain employs TRBV6-5 and TRBJ2-7; TRBD2 is a possible D gene (6 bases). Trimming took off 5 bases at V and 0 bases at J, with 14 bases between the two ends. Germline values: CDR1 MNHEY, CDR2 SVGAGI. The length of the CDR3 is 15 residues. The CDR3 sequence: CASSRAGSSSYEQYF. The CDR3, as DNA: TGTGCCAGCAGTCGGGCGGGGTCGAGCTCCTACGAGCAGTACTTC.

V gene TRBV5-1 combines with J gene TRBJ2-5, with D possibly TRBD2 on 5 matching bases. CDR1 is SGHRS, CDR2 YFSETQ, per germline. V lost 2 bases, J lost 2 bases, and 7 bases lay in between. This CDR3 has 13 amino acids. The CDR3 DNA reads as TGCGCCAGCAGCTTAGGGAGACAAGAGACCCAGTACTTC. It encodes CASSLGRQETQYF.

The table lists this clone with a few counts. CDR3 amino acids: CASRLTGMAFF. CDR3 in DNA: TGTGCCAGCAGATTGACAGGAATGGCTTTCTTT. This chain connects TRBV12-3 or TRBV12-4 to TRBJ1-1; TRBD1 is a possible D gene (6 bases). The germline V and J ends were trimmed by 6 bases and 11 bases, with 13 bases remaining between them. This CDR3 comprises 11 residues.

The rearrangement uses TRBV7-2 and TRBJ2-3; TRBD2 aligns across 8 bases. Germline CDR1 and CDR2: SGHTA and FQGNSA. J was trimmed by 2 bases and V by 1 base; bases with no gene match: 8. The CDR3 is 17 amino acids. In nucleotides, the CDR3 is TGTGCCAGCAGCTTAGGTTTGGCGGGGGGTCCCACAGATACGCAGTATTTT. Translation: CASSLGLAGGPTDTQYF.

V and J are TRBV2 and TRBJ1-2; D unresolved. Germline loops: CDR1 SNHLY, CDR2 FYNNEI. This CDR3 has 14 amino acids. With 1 base removed from V and 3 bases from J, the gap between germline ends came to 9 bases. CDR3 DNA: TGTGCCAGCAGTGAAGGTCAGGTGTACTATGGCTACACCTTC. This translates into CASSEGQVYYGYTF.

The chain uses TRBV24-1 and TRBJ1-2; 10 bases match TRBD1. Germline V CDR1 and CDR2: KGHDR, SFDVKD. With 4 bases clipped from V and 6 bases from J, the junction kept 7 bases outside the gene matches. This CDR3 spans 15 amino acids. The CDR3 DNA reads TGTGCCACCAGTGACCCCGGGACAGGGGCGAATGGCTACACCTTC. It specifies CATSDPGTGANGYTF.